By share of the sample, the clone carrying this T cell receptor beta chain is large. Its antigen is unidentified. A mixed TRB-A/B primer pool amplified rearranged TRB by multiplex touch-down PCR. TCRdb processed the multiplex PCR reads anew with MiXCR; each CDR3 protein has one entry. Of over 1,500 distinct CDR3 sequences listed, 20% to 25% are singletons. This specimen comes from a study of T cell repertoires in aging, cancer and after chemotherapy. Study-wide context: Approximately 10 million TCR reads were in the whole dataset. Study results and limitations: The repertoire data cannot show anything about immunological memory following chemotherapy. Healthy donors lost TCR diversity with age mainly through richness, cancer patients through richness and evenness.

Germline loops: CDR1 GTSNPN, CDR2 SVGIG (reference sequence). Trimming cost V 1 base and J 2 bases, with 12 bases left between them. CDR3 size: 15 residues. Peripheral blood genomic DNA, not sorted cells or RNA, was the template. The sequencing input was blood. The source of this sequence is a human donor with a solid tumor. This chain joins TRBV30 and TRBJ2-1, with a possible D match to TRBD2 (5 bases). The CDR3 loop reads CAWSDIGLPYNEQFF. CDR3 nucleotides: TGTGCCTGGAGTGACATCGGACTGCCCTACAATGAGCAGTTCTTC.